The clone carrying this TCR beta chain was observed many times. Its specificity is not known. This entry comes from a study of T-cell memory formation after mild COVID-19. Study-wide context: TCR clusters were largely donor specific. Regarding the study as a whole: Memory from before infection featured some responding clones, which suggests cross-reactive memory joined. A second wave expanding day 15 to 37 was CD4+-biased; contracting clones were balanced. The main location of contracting CD4+ clones was CM and EM, and that of contracting CD8+ clones was EMRA.

TCRdb reanalysed the 5' RACE reads using MiXCR and keeps one entry per CDR3 protein. The sample lists approximately 270,000 distinct CDR3 sequences, 16% seen once, with roughly 25% in the top ten. V was pared by 5 bases and J by 7 bases, with 15 bases between. This CDR3 has 14 residues. CDR1 is SGHVS, CDR2 FNYEAQ, per germline. This chain links TRBV7-6 with TRBJ2-1; possibly TRBD2 for D (6 bases). Sequences were obtained from PBMCs or a T cell subset sorted from them (not recorded which). This TCR came from a man between 18 and 29 years old who had mild COVID-19 (a few samples of this study predate the infection). Cell type and time point are not known. The CDR3, as DNA: TGTGCCAGCAGCCCAGCGGGCGGGGTAAATGAGCAGTTCTTC. It specifies CASSPAGGVNEQFF.